One T cell receptor (beta chain) is described in this entry. It lacks a known antigen. No clone much larger than this one lies a single base away; base qualities are absent. The source of the sample is a study of graft-versus-host responses after intestinal transplantation (dated by TCRdb to about 2021). Regarding the complete study: Recipients received multivisceral, liver-intestinal, or isolated intestinal transplants. After intestinal transplantation, graft-versus-host and host-versus-graft alloreactive T cell clones in the graft, circulation and bone marrow were tracked using bulk TCR-beta CDR3 sequencing. Rather than being sequenced by the commercial service, samples from three later patients were sequenced in-house on an Illumina MiSeq and processed with MiXCR. To identify alloreactive clones, pre-transplant mixed lymphocyte reaction products were sequenced and compared with unstimulated pre-transplant donor and recipient T cells. The cohort enrolled about two dozen intestinal transplant recipients including one retransplant, and a few patients lacking pretransplant specimens were excluded. Donor T cell macrochimerism was defined as a peak of at least 4% donor T cells among recipient peripheral blood mononuclear cells. Every recipient was given anti-thymocyte globulin induction, then maintenance tacrolimus and steroids for around three years. On the study overall, not on this receptor specifically: Patients with donor T cell macrochimerism had high GvH to HvG T cell clonal ratios in their allografts. Early after transplant, declines in HvG clones were associated with peak levels of circulating GvH clones. GvH clones were detected in recipient bone marrow, and some of these GvH clones were observed earlier in ileal mucosa or blood, consistent with an intestinal mucosal origin. The conclusions were limited by the relatively low number and heterogeneity of the intestinal transplant patients.

From cysteine to valine, the CDR3 is 14 amino acids long. This entry keeps only the CDR3 DNA: 42 bases, framed from base 1. From a lookup of the germline V gene (reference sequence), CDR1 and CDR2 are SGHNT and YYREEE. V ends up 4 bases short and J 5 bases short, with an unmatched junction base count of 6. The time point label, as the study defines it: cells obtained before transplantation from donor or recipient. CD3+CD4+ and CD3+CD8+ populations were FACS-sorted from unstimulated pre-transplant donor and recipient cells taken from spleen or lymph nodes. The library was produced with the immunoSEQ multiplex PCR assay. For most patients, genomic DNA was isolated using the Qiagen DNeasy Blood and Tissue Kit and was shipped frozen to Adaptive Biotechnologies for TCR sequencing. For most patients, genomic DNA was subjected to high-throughput TCR-beta CDR3 sequencing by Adaptive Biotechnologies. In the authors' own workflow: Adaptive's ImmunoSEQ software supplied the TCR sequencing data for about 18 patients, while MiXCR and VDJtools were used to process three other patients. CD4 versus CD8 sorting errors were corrected by removing sequences found in both subsets at a frequency ratio below 5:1. Because the origin of CDR3 nucleotide sequences shared between donor and recipient could not be assigned, those sequences were removed. At least 2-fold expansion over unstimulated cells and a minimum CFSE-low frequency of 0.002% (template counts) or 0.001% (read counts) were required for clones to be classified as alloreactive. A clone was considered mappable if detected in the sequenced pre-transplant spleen, lymph node, or MLR CFSE-low populations of the donor or recipient. The cumulative frequency of alloreactive clones was calculated as a percentage of all sequences, weighted by copy number. TCRdb carries this immuneACCESS record with in-frame sequences only. Its versions omit some clonotypes, under half of them owing to an unresolved V gene in the studies checked, with the rest unexplained. D and trimming were read from the DNA, whereas the V and J calls and clone size are those reported in that table. Present in this sample are over 70,000 clones, around 87% of which were seen just once. Of the sample, roughly 4% is held by the ten largest clones.

In this chain, TRBV5-4 is recombined with TRBJ2-7; 10 bases in the middle match TRBD2. The input for sequencing was unstimulated CD8+ T cells sorted from spleen or lymph node cells, taken before transplant. This clonotype was sampled from a human donor who was the organ donor for an intestinal transplant. The encoded CDR3 is CASSPGLAADEQYV. The sequence in DNA is TGTGCCAGCAGCCCAGGACTAGCGGCGGACGAGCAGTACGTC.